What follows are 6 T cell receptor beta chains derived from one specimen sequenced in a study of blood T cell repertoires in COVID-19. Profiled with immunoSEQ multiplex PCR; TCRdb holds only in-frame clones, not every one. The sample shows a few hundred thousand clones, roughly 84% of them seen only once. Sequencing used peripheral blood. The source is a woman aged 40 to 50 who had recovered from COVID-19.

The rearrangement uses TRBV21-1 and TRBJ2-7; the table gives TRBD2 as D, unverified against the DNA. TRBV21-1 counts as a pseudogene. The length of the CDR3 is 14 residues. The CDR3 DNA follows: TGTGCCAGCAGCAAAGCGCGGGGGGGCTACGAGCAGTACTTC. Translation gives CASSKARGGYEQYF.

The chain joins TRBV2 to TRBJ1-3; D ambiguous. The CDR3 loop spans 13 amino acids. CDR1 SNHLY and CDR2 FYNNEI come from the germline V gene. V lost 11 bases and J 1 base, leaving 12 bases between the germline ends. The CDR3 loop is CAQEVTSGNTIYF. CDR3 bases: TGTGCCCAAGAGGTAACATCTGGAAACACCATATATTTT. Filled out from reference TRBV2 and TRBJ1-3, the complete variable domain reads EPEVTQTPSHQVTQMGQEVILRCVPISNHLYFYWYRQILGQKVEFLVSFYNNEISEKSEIFDDQFSVERPDGSNFTLKIRSTKLEDSAMYFCAQEVTSGNTIYFGEGSWLTVV.

This rearrangement joins TRBV3-1 (or the pseudogene TRBV3-2) to TRBJ1-4, with a possible D match to TRBD1 (5 bases). V lost 0 bases, J lost 6 bases, and 14 bases lay in between. The germline CDR1 and CDR2 sequences are LGHDT and YNNKEL (reference sequence). The CDR3 covers 16 residues. CDR3 loop: CASSQDEGRRDEKLFF. DNA for the CDR3: TGTGCCAGCAGCCAAGATGAAGGGCGCAGGGATGAAAAACTGTTTTTT.

V and J are TRBV5-1 and TRBJ1-2, with D possibly TRBD1 on 6 matching bases. The CDR3 extends over 12 amino acids. V lost 4 bases to trimming and J lost 8 bases, with 12 bases between them. CDR1 is SGHRS and CDR2 is YFSETQ in the germline V gene. The DNA of the CDR3 is TGCGCCAGCAGCCTGAACAGGGACGGCTACACCTTC. It yields the protein CASSLNRDGYTF.

This chain uses TRBV19 with TRBJ2-7, with D possibly being TRBD2 (6 bases). This CDR3 is 15 amino acids long. Trimming stripped 6 bases from V and 6 bases from J, with 21 bases between. From germline, CDR1 is LNHDA and CDR2 SQIVND (reference sequence). CDR3 loop: CASSPRGGAGSEQYF. CDR3 in DNA: TGTGCCAGTAGCCCTCGGGGCGGGGCAGGGAGCGAGCAGTACTTC.

The chain joins TRBV18 to TRBJ1-1; tentatively, D is TRBD1 (5 bases). Per germline, CDR1 KGHSH and CDR2 LQKENI. This CDR3 has 13 residues. The V and J ends lost 1 base and 6 bases respectively, with 9 bases between them. CDR3 amino acids: CASSPRTGAEAFF. CDR3 nucleotide sequence: TGTGCCAGCTCACCACGAACAGGTGCTGAAGCTTTCTTT.